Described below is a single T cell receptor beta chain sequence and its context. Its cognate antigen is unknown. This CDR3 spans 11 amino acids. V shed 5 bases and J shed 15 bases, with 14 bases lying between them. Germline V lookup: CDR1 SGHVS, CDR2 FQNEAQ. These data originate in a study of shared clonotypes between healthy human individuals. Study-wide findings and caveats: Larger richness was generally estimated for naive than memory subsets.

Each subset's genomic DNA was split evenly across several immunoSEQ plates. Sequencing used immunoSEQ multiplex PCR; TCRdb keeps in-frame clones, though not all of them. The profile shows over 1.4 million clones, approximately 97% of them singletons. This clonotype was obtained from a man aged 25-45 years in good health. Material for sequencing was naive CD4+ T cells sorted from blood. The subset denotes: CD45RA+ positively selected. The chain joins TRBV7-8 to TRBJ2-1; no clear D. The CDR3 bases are TGTGCCAGCAGCGTACGACAAATGGCGTTCTTC. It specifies CASSVRQMAFF.